A single sample is the source of the 3 T cell receptor beta chains below, sequenced in a study of primary melanoma T cells and metastatic recurrence. The data were produced by immunoSEQ multiplex PCR, yet TCRdb's version contains in-frame clones alone and is incomplete. The data hold 120 to 150 clones, with more than 60% observed a single time. Sequenced sample: melanoma tumor tissue. These receptors originate from a human donor with melanoma.

The chain uses TRBV11-3 and TRBJ1-4, with TRBD1 matching over 7 bases. V shed 4 bases, J shed 2 bases, and the junction held 4 bases outside the gene matches. CDR3 length: 15 amino acids. In germline, CDR1 is SGHNT, CDR2 YENEEA. In DNA form, the CDR3 reads TGTGCCAGCAGCTGGGACAGTTTGACTAATGAAAAACTGTTTTTT. Translated: CASSWDSLTNEKLFF.

The rearrangement links TRBV11-3 to TRBJ2-7, with 10 nucleotides matching TRBD1. The germline V gene encodes CDR1 SGHNT and CDR2 YENEEA. The CDR3 totals 14 residues. V was clipped by 6 bases and J by 5 bases; unmatched bases: 7. DNA for the CDR3: TGTGCCAGCAGGCGGACAGGGGGTTTCCACGAGCAGTACTTC. Translated, it gives CASRRTGGFHEQYF.

This chain links TRBV6-8 with TRBJ2-7, with 16 nucleotides matching TRBD2. The CDR3 is made up of 16 amino acids. The V segment lost 2 bases and the J segment 7 bases; nucleotides outside the gene matches: 5. Germline V gene sequence: CDR1 MNHGY, CDR2 SAAAGT. CDR3 in amino acids: CASSYGTSGGEWEQYF. For the CDR3, the DNA is TGTGCCAGCAGTTACGGGACTAGCGGGGGGGAATGGGAGCAGTACTTC.